These 23 T cell receptor beta chains were all obtained from the same sample, sequenced in a study of T-cell memory formation after mild COVID-19. In TCRdb, the 5' RACE reads were re-called with MiXCR into one record per CDR3 protein. The sample shows approximately 290,000 distinct CDR3 sequences, 19% of them seen only once. The specimen sequenced was PBMCs or a T cell subset sorted from them (not recorded which). These receptors were collected from a man aged 18 to 30 who had mild COVID-19 (a few samples of this study predate the infection). Cell type and time point are not known.

This clonotype was seen a few times. The rearrangement joins TRBV7-9 to TRBJ2-5, with TRBD2 matching 9 bases. V lost 1 base and J lost 4; bases outside the gene matches: 10. In germline, CDR1 is SEHNR, CDR2 FQNEAQ (reference sequence). This CDR3 has 17 amino acids. The CDR3 nucleotides are TGTGCCAGCAGCTTAGATGTTGGGCTAGCGGGATCAGAGACCCAGTACTTC. Protein sequence: CASSLDVGLAGSETQYF.

This clonotype was picked up a small number of times. CDR3: CASSESWDRASADTQYF. The CDR3 bases are TGTGCCAGCAGTGAAAGCTGGGACAGGGCGAGCGCAGATACGCAGTATTTT. The chain has TRBV7-9 and TRBJ2-3; 9 positions agree with TRBD1. This CDR3 spans 17 amino acids. V lost 6 bases, J lost 4 bases, and 14 bases stayed unmatched. Germline V gives CDR1 SEHNR, CDR2 FQNEAQ (reference sequence).

This clonotype was detected a few times. The chain has TRBV7-2 and TRBJ2-7, with D possibly being TRBD2 (6 bases). CDR3 length: 13 amino acids. Trimming stripped 1 base from V and 7 bases from J, with 11 bases between. Germline values: CDR1 SGHTA, CDR2 FQGNSA. The CDR3 nucleotides are TGTGCCAGCAGCTTAGTGAAGGCGGGGGAGCAGTACGTC. Translated: CASSLVKAGEQYV.

At least ten counts were recorded for this clonotype. This chain uses TRBV5-1 with TRBJ1-2, with D unresolved. Germline V lookup: CDR1 SGHRS, CDR2 YFSETQ. V lost 4 bases to trimming and J lost 0 bases, with 16 bases between them. This CDR3 comprises 16 residues. The chain's CDR3 is CASSDIPGDPNYGYTF. The CDR3 bases are TGCGCCAGCAGCGACATCCCAGGAGACCCTAACTATGGCTACACCTTC.

This clonotype was counted a few times. The chain joins TRBV20-1 to TRBJ2-1; 7 bases fit TRBD2. The CDR3 is 15 residues long. With V trimmed by 3 bases and J by 7 bases, 12 bases remained unmatched. Per the germline V gene, CDR1 is DFQATT and CDR2 is SNEGSKA (reference sequence). This chain's CDR3 is CSASSSGAGRNEQFF. The CDR3 DNA follows: TGCAGTGCTAGCTCCAGCGGGGCTGGTAGAAATGAGCAGTTCTTC.

V gene TRBV5-1 combines with J gene TRBJ2-3; 9 bases agree with TRBD2. The CDR3 covers 17 residues. The V gene end was trimmed by 0 bases and the J gene end by 5 bases; junction bases not matched to a gene: 10. Germline CDR1 and CDR2: SGHRS and YFSETQ. CDR3 loop: CASSLGSGSSYGDTQYF. CDR3 DNA: TGCGCCAGCAGCTTGGGTAGCGGGAGCAGTTACGGAGATACGCAGTATTTT.

The chain has TRBV7-2 and TRBJ2-4, with 7 positions matching TRBD2. J lost 0 bases, V lost 2 bases, and 13 bases had no gene match. This CDR3 is built from 19 residues. Germline V gene data show CDR1 as SGHTA and CDR2 as FQGNSA. The CDR3 bases are TGTGCCAGCAGCTTAAAGGTCGTAGCGGGTTGGAAAGCCAAAAACATTCAGTACTTC. This gives the protein CASSLKVVAGWKAKNIQYF.

V usage is TRBV11-2 and J usage is TRBJ2-7; D unclear. This CDR3 has 12 amino acids. Trimming removed 5 bases from V and 7 bases from J, with 12 bases in between. The germline V gene encodes CDR1 SGHAT and CDR2 FQNNGV. In nucleotides, the CDR3 is TGTGCCAGCAGCCACTCCCTTCGGGAGCAGTACGTC. Amino acid sequence: CASSHSLREQYV.

In this sample, this clonotype turned up a few times. The rearrangement joins TRBV5-1 to TRBJ2-6; D is undetermined. Germline V lookup: CDR1 SGHRS, CDR2 YFSETQ. The ends were cut back, 4 bases at V and 4 bases at J, with 6 bases in the middle. CDR3 size: 13 residues. The CDR3: CASSPAGANVLTF. The CDR3 DNA reads as TGCGCCAGCAGCCCCGCCGGGGCCAACGTCCTGACTTTC.

This clonotype occurred a few times. The chain carries TRBV5-1 and TRBJ1-1; D is perhaps TRBD1 (5 bases). Germline loops: CDR1 SGHRS, CDR2 YFSETQ. V lost 0 bases and J 1 base, leaving 10 bases between the germline ends. The CDR3 sequence is 15 residues long. The CDR3 loop is CASSLVRQGNTEAFF. The CDR3 DNA sequence: TGCGCCAGCAGCTTGGTTAGGCAGGGGAACACTGAAGCTTTCTTT.

The chain is built from TRBV29-1 and TRBJ2-7; the D is unclear. Per the germline V gene, CDR1 is SQVTM and CDR2 is ANQGSEA. Trimming removed 5 bases from V and 3 bases from J, with 5 bases in between. This CDR3 contains 10 residues. CDR3 DNA sequence: TGCAGCGTTATAAACTACGAGCAGTACTTC. Encoded protein: CSVINYEQYF.

This clonotype was counted between two and nine times. V gene TRBV7-2 combines with J gene TRBJ1-2, with 7 bases matching TRBD1. This CDR3 spans 14 amino acids. With 4 bases clipped from V and 6 bases from J, the junction kept 8 bases outside the gene matches. Germline-derived CDR1 and CDR2 are SGHTA and FQGNSA. CDR3 amino acids: CASSSGTVSHGYTF. The DNA for the CDR3 is TGTGCCAGCAGCTCAGGGACAGTATCCCATGGCTACACCTTC.

There are a few counts of this clonotype. The J gene is TRBJ2-3, the V gene TRBV20-1; tentative D call: TRBD2 (6 bases). Germline CDR1 DFQATT, CDR2 SNEGSKA (reference sequence). CDR3 size: 12 residues. Trimming cost V 6 bases and J 1 base, with 8 bases left between them. This chain's CDR3 is CSARGGTDTQYF. Here the CDR3 DNA reads TGCAGTGCGCGGGGAGGCACAGATACGCAGTATTTT.

V and J are TRBV11-2 and TRBJ2-5, with no clear D. The germline V and J ends were trimmed by 5 bases and 0 bases, with 10 bases remaining between them. The CDR3 covers 14 residues. Germline-derived CDR1 and CDR2 are SGHAT and FQNNGV. CDR3 in DNA: TGTGCCAGCAGCACCCGGGTCCACCAAGAGACCCAGTACTTC. Its protein is CASSTRVHQETQYF.

The V call is TRBV27, the J call TRBJ1-5, with TRBD1 identical over 7 bases. J was trimmed by 4 bases and V by 3 bases; bases with no gene match: 6. The CDR3 spans 15 residues. Germline-derived CDR1 and CDR2 are MNHEY and SMNVEV (reference sequence). CDR3: CASSFKGARNQPQHF. CDR3 DNA: TGTGCCAGCAGTTTTAAGGGGGCGAGAAATCAGCCCCAGCATTTT.

This clonotype has at least ten counts. The chain employs TRBV5-1 and TRBJ2-4; 7 bases are shared with TRBD1. Germline V lookup: CDR1 SGHRS, CDR2 YFSETQ. This CDR3 spans 15 amino acids. The V and J ends lost 0 bases and 8 bases, in that order; junction bases with no gene match: 8. The CDR3: CASSLEVGTVDIQYF. DNA of the CDR3: TGCGCCAGCAGCTTGGAGGTCGGGACAGTTGACATTCAGTACTTC.

This clonotype was counted between two and nine times. The genes are TRBV4-1 and TRBJ2-7, with 9 bases identical to TRBD2. This CDR3 region has 16 residues. Germline V CDR1 and CDR2: MGHRA, YSYEKL. V lost 0 bases to trimming and J lost 2 bases; unmatched junction nucleotides: 5. CDR3 sequence (DNA): TGCGCCAGCAGCCAAGATCCAAGCGGGGGGCCCTACGAGCAGTACGTC. Encoded protein: CASSQDPSGGPYEQYV.

This chain joins TRBV10-3 and TRBJ2-7, with D hard to call. The CDR3 loop spans 12 amino acids. The germline gives CDR1 ENHRY, CDR2 SYGVKD. The V end lost 3 bases, the J end lost 7 bases, and 10 bases lay between the germline ends. Here the CDR3 DNA reads TGTGCCATCAGTGAAGCGATGGAAGAGCAGTACGTC. Amino acids: CAISEAMEEQYV.

A few counts support this clonotype. CDR3 protein: CASSPVRDRGPYEQYV. CDR3 coding DNA: TGTGCCAGCTCACCAGTAAGGGACAGGGGTCCCTACGAGCAGTACGTC. The V gene is TRBV18, the J gene TRBJ2-7; 10 bases align to TRBD1. Trimming cost V 2 bases and J 2 bases; bases outside gene matches: 6. Germline V gene lookup returns CDR1 KGHSH and CDR2 LQKENI. The CDR3 consists of 16 residues.

The V call is TRBV4-2, the J call TRBJ1-1, with TRBD1 as a possible D gene (5 bases). CDR3 length equals 13 residues. The ends were cut back, 2 bases at V and 11 bases at J, with 15 bases in the middle. Germline V gene sequence: CDR1 LGHNA, CDR2 YNFKEQ. CDR3 sequence (DNA): TGTGCCAGCAGCCAACCCTTGCCAGGGCGGGCTTTCTTT. Protein sequence: CASSQPLPGRAFF.

This clonotype has just a few counts. CDR3 residues: CASSAGDSSYEQYF. The DNA of the CDR3 is TGCGCCAGCAGTGCGGGGGACAGCTCCTACGAGCAGTACTTC. The chain combines TRBV10-2 with TRBJ2-7; perhaps TRBD1 as D (7 bases). Trimming stripped 4 bases from V and 0 bases from J, with 10 bases between. The CDR3 spans 14 residues. CDR1 and CDR2 (germline): WSHSY, SAAADI.

V is TRBV11-2 and J is TRBJ2-1, with 7 bases aligning to TRBD2. The CDR3 loop spans 14 amino acids. Germline CDR1 reads SGHAT; CDR2 reads FQNNGV. J was trimmed by 8 bases and V by 0 bases; bases with no gene match: 4. The CDR3, as DNA: TGTGCCAGCAGCTTAGACTGGGGAGGGGATGAGCAGTTCTTC. Its translation: CASSLDWGGDEQFF.

This clonotype was counted only a few times. The CDR3 DNA follows: TGTGCCAGCAGTCCGGGACAGGCTAACCAAGAGACCCAGTACTTC. It translates to CASSPGQANQETQYF. The genes are TRBV5-5 and TRBJ2-5; 8 bases line up with TRBD1. Unmatched junction bases numbered 6, after V lost 5 bases and J lost 0 bases. Germline V gene data show CDR1 as SGHKS and CDR2 as YYEKEE (reference sequence). The CDR3 is 15 residues long.